A single sample gave rise to the 25 T cell receptor beta chains below, sequenced in a study of T-cell memory formation after mild COVID-19. TCRdb reanalysed the 5' RACE reads using MiXCR and keeps one entry per CDR3 protein. The data hold just over 60,000 distinct CDR3 sequences, with 9.3% observed a single time. Sequencing input: PBMCs or a T cell subset sorted from them (not recorded which). These receptors were collected from a man aged 18 to 29 who had mild COVID-19 (a few samples of this study predate the infection). Cell type and time point are not known.

This rearrangement joins TRBV7-2 to TRBJ2-3; 7 bases are a match to TRBD2. CDR3 length: 15 amino acids. Germline V gene data show CDR1 as SGHTA and CDR2 as FQGNSA. The trim removed 3 bases at V and 8 bases at J, leaving 11 bases unmatched. DNA for the CDR3: TGTGCCAGCAGCTTCCAGCGGGGCCCCACGTTTACGCAGTATTTT. Its translation is CASSFQRGPTFTQYF. The variable domain in full, completed from reference TRBV7-2 and TRBJ2-3, reads GAGVSQSPSNKVTEKGKDVELRCDPISGHTALYWYRQSLGQGLEFLIYFQGNSAPDKSGLPSDRFSAERTGGSVSTLTIQRTQQEDSAVYLCASSFQRGPTFTQYFGPGTRLTVL.

This clonotype was observed a few times. The chain combines TRBV9 with TRBJ2-3; D gene ambiguous. V shed 3 bases and J shed 2 bases, with 19 bases lying between them. The CDR3 has 17 amino acids. CDR1 SGDLS and CDR2 YYNGEE come from the germline V gene. Here the CDR3 reads CASSAHQNPATTDTQYF. The CDR3 DNA follows: TGTGCCAGCAGCGCACACCAGAACCCCGCCACCACAGATACGCAGTATTTT.

The CDR3, as DNA: TGTGCCAGCAGCGCGGGGGGCCGGACCTACAATGAGCAGTTCTTC. Its protein product is CASSAGGRTYNEQFF. The chain uses TRBV5-8 and TRBJ2-1; 8 bases match TRBD2. The CDR3 runs 15 residues. The germline gives CDR1 SGHTS, CDR2 YDEGEE. Trimming cost V 4 bases and J 2 bases; bases outside gene matches: 5.

This clonotype was seen at least ten times. This chain uses TRBV6-5 with TRBJ1-6; D is unresolved. Germline V lookup: CDR1 MNHEY, CDR2 SVGAGI. V lost 5 bases to trimming and J lost 3 bases, with 8 bases between them. The CDR3 has 14 residues. This CDR3 reads CASSPGYYNSPLHF. CDR3 bases: TGTGCCAGCAGTCCCGGCTACTATAATTCACCCCTCCACTTT.

The rearrangement uses TRBV19 and TRBJ2-3, with D tentatively TRBD2 (5 bases). Germline V gives CDR1 LNHDA, CDR2 SQIVND (reference sequence). The CDR3 length is 13 residues. V lost 7 bases to trimming and J lost 6 bases, with 14 bases between them. The CDR3 reads CASTPEGADTQYF. CDR3 sequence (DNA): TGTGCCAGTACCCCCGAGGGTGCGGATACGCAGTATTTT.

This clonotype was recorded a few times. The chain carries TRBV20-1 and TRBJ1-5, with 12 bases fitting TRBD1. The trim removed 6 bases at V and 5 bases at J, leaving 8 bases unmatched. This CDR3 is 15 amino acids long. CDR1 is DFQATT and CDR2 is SNEGSKA in the germline V gene (reference sequence). The CDR3 coding sequence is TGCAGTGCCAGTAGGGGACAGGGGGCTGATCAGCCCCAGCATTTT. Translation: CSASRGQGADQPQHF.

CDR3 nucleotide sequence: TGCGCCAGCAGCTTGGGACAGGCTGGAAACACCATATATTTT. Translated: CASSLGQAGNTIYF. This rearrangement joins TRBV5-1 to TRBJ1-3, with D possibly TRBD1 on 6 matching bases. Germline V gene data show CDR1 as SGHRS and CDR2 as YFSETQ. V lost 0 bases to trimming and J lost 2 bases, with 6 bases between them. The CDR3 loop spans 14 amino acids.

The V call is TRBV5-1, the J call TRBJ2-5, with a weak D call TRBD1 (6 bases). The CDR3 is 15 amino acids. Trimming took off 4 bases at V and 7 bases at J, with 20 bases between the two ends. CDR1 SGHRS and CDR2 YFSETQ come from the germline V gene. The CDR3 region is CASSGGQGMPATQYF. The CDR3 bases are TGCGCCAGCAGCGGCGGGCAGGGGATGCCAGCGACCCAGTACTTC.

The V gene is TRBV11-3, the J gene TRBJ2-5; 10 positions match TRBD2. The germline CDR1 and CDR2 sequences are SGHNT and YENEEA. J gave up 4 bases and V 3 bases, and 5 bases lay outside the gene matches. The CDR3 runs 15 residues. The CDR3 DNA follows: TGTGCCAGCAGCTTGAAAGCGGGGGGGCGAGAGACCCAGTACTTC. Its translation is CASSLKAGGRETQYF.

The table lists this clonotype with a few counts. The J gene is TRBJ2-1, the V gene TRBV6-2 or TRBV6-3; 9 nucleotides line up with TRBD2. V was pared by 5 bases and J by 16 bases, with 9 bases of the junction left unmatched. The CDR3 totals 12 residues. Germline V gene sequence: CDR1 MNHEY, CDR2 SVGEGT. Here the CDR3 reads CASSEAGGRKFF. DNA for the CDR3: TGTGCCAGCAGTGAAGCGGGGGGACGGAAATTCTTC.

The sample holds a few counts of this clonotype. J is TRBJ2-3 and V is TRBV5-6; D is uncertain. The length of the CDR3 is 13 residues. Germline values: CDR1 SGHDT, CDR2 YYEEEE. Trimming took 5 bases from V and 4 from J, leaving 11 bases between them. CDR3 in DNA: TGTGCCAGCAGGCGAGGAGTAGCAGATACGCAGTATTTT. Encoded protein: CASRRGVADTQYF.

V and J are TRBV5-6 and TRBJ1-2; D is possibly TRBD1 (6 bases). The CDR3 sequence is 15 residues long. The germline gives CDR1 SGHDT, CDR2 YYEEEE. V dropped 4 bases and J dropped 6 bases, with 19 bases sitting between them. CDR3 bases: TGTGCCAGCAGCCAAGTACAGGGATGGGCGGATGGCTACACCTTC. As protein: CASSQVQGWADGYTF.

The chain recombines TRBV10-3 with TRBJ2-3, with TRBD2 matching over 7 bases. CDR1 and CDR2 from the germline V gene are ENHRY and SYGVKD. CDR3 length: 14 residues. The trim removed 6 bases at V and 0 bases at J, leaving 3 bases unmatched. In nucleotides, the CDR3 is TGTGCCATCAGGGCGGGGGTTAGCACAGATACGCAGTATTTT. It codes for CAIRAGVSTDTQYF.

This clonotype was observed a few times. V usage is TRBV24-1 and J usage is TRBJ2-1, with D maybe TRBD2 (6 bases). This CDR3 comprises 13 residues. Deletions cut 3 bases from V and 6 bases from J, with 8 bases between. Germline V gene lookup returns CDR1 KGHDR and CDR2 SFDVKD. The CDR3: CATSDTTSNEQFF. As DNA, the CDR3 is TGTGCCACCAGTGATACGACTAGCAATGAGCAGTTCTTC.

This clonotype appeared a few times. The chain combines TRBV20-1 with TRBJ2-5, with TRBD2 matching over 11 bases. Germline V CDR1 and CDR2: DFQATT, SNEGSKA (reference sequence). This CDR3 region has 15 residues. V was pared by 2 bases and J by 5 bases, with 7 bases of the junction left unmatched. The CDR3 spells CSARSSGGAGETQYF. DNA of the CDR3: TGCAGTGCTAGAAGTAGCGGGGGGGCCGGTGAGACCCAGTACTTC.

This clonotype turned up a few times. The V gene is TRBV5-1, the J gene TRBJ2-7; D is possibly TRBD1 (6 bases). This CDR3 comprises 14 residues. Germline CDR1 SGHRS, CDR2 YFSETQ. Trimming shortened V by 1 base and J by 5 bases, and 13 bases separated the two germline ends. The CDR3 DNA reads as TGCGCCAGCAGCTTGCAGGGGCTTTTCCACGAGCAGTACTTC. Translation: CASSLQGLFHEQYF.

The rearrangement joins TRBV6-5 to TRBJ2-3, with D possibly TRBD1 on 5 matching bases. This CDR3 is built from 14 residues. Trimming pared 6 bases from V and 4 bases from J, leaving 14 bases between. Per germline, CDR1 MNHEY and CDR2 SVGAGI. The CDR3 is CASSTGQSSDTQYF. The CDR3, as DNA: TGTGCCAGCAGCACCGGACAATCGTCAGATACGCAGTATTTT.

V usage is TRBV11-2 and J usage is TRBJ1-6; D gene unclear. The germline V and J ends were trimmed by 5 bases and 11 bases, with 10 bases remaining between them. The CDR3 is 12 amino acids. Germline CDR1 and CDR2: SGHAT and FQNNGV. CDR3 nucleotides: TGTGCCAGCAGCGCGGGCAAAACACCCCTCCACTTT. It yields the protein CASSAGKTPLHF.

The rearrangement uses TRBV7-2 and TRBJ2-3; no firm D call. This CDR3 is 14 amino acids long. The V gene's germline CDR1 is SGHTA and CDR2 FQGNSA. The ends were cut back, 4 bases at V and 4 bases at J, with 12 bases in the middle. CDR3 coding DNA: TGTGCCAGCAGCTCCAGGACCCATCCAGATACGCAGTATTTT. Translation gives CASSSRTHPDTQYF.

This sequence joins TRBV7-2 and TRBJ1-4; the D is unclear. Trimming cost V 2 bases and J 4 bases, with 5 bases left between them. The length of the CDR3 is 13 residues. Germline V gene sequence: CDR1 SGHTA, CDR2 FQGNSA. The chain's CDR3 is CASSLLVNEKLFF. The CDR3 bases are TGTGCCAGCAGCTTACTAGTTAATGAAAAACTGTTTTTT. The variable domain in full, with the rest retrieved from reference TRBV7-2 and TRBJ1-4, is GAGVSQSPSNKVTEKGKDVELRCDPISGHTALYWYRQSLGQGLEFLIYFQGNSAPDKSGLPSDRFSAERTGGSVSTLTIQRTQQEDSAVYLCASSLLVNEKLFFGSGTQLSVL.

The CDR3 protein is CASNGGFGETQYF. The CDR3 DNA reads TGCGCCAGCAACGGGGGATTCGGGGAGACCCAGTACTTC. The V call is TRBV10-2, the J call TRBJ2-5; weak D call: TRBD2 (6 bases). The CDR3 is 13 residues long. With 7 bases removed from V and 5 bases from J, the gap between germline ends came to 14 bases. In germline, CDR1 is WSHSY, CDR2 SAAADI.

The gene calls are TRBV5-1 and TRBJ2-1; possible D gene TRBD1, 5 bases. V lost 4 bases and J 5 bases, leaving 16 bases between the germline ends. The germline CDR1 and CDR2 sequences are SGHRS and YFSETQ. The CDR3 spans 15 residues. This CDR3 is CASSPLQGTDNEQFF. The CDR3 coding sequence is TGCGCCAGCAGCCCGCTGCAGGGTACAGACAATGAGCAGTTCTTC.

This clonotype has more than one count but fewer than ten. This rearrangement joins TRBV6-2 or TRBV6-3 to TRBJ1-2; D is unclear. CDR3 length: 13 amino acids. The germline CDR1 and CDR2 sequences are MNHEY and SVGEGT. The V gene lost 2 bases and the J gene lost 0 bases, with 4 bases spanning the gap. Here the CDR3 DNA reads TGTGCCAGCAGTTACGACGCTAACTATGGCTACACCTTC. This sequence encodes CASSYDANYGYTF.

This clonotype was seen many times. V is TRBV7-9 and J is TRBJ2-3; TRBD2 agrees at 8 bases. Per the germline V gene, CDR1 is SEHNR and CDR2 is FQNEAQ (reference sequence). The CDR3 consists of 14 residues. Germline trimming cut 0 bases from V and 5 bases from J; bases unmatched to any gene: 1. The CDR3, as DNA: TGTGCCAGCAGCTTAGCGGGACTAGTAGATACGCAGTATTTT. Its protein is CASSLAGLVDTQYF.

The rearrangement links TRBV12-3 or TRBV12-4 to TRBJ2-1; D gene uncertain. V shed 3 bases and J shed 7 bases, with 7 bases lying between them. The CDR3 consists of 12 residues. The CDR3 DNA follows: TGTGCCAGCAGTTTGATCCCGAATGAGCAGTTCTTC. Residues: CASSLIPNEQFF.